This T cell receptor beta chain comes out of a study of cytomegalovirus exposure and HLA in healthy donors. Study findings and constraints: Usually a TCR sequence was rare, but some public TCRs were found in many donors.

Primers for the PCR totalled 60 Vbeta and 13 Jbeta. Assay: immunoSEQ multiplex PCR; the TCRdb copy retains only in-frame clones and omits some. The table lists over 100,000 clones, 82% of them singletons. Of note for this clone: Its antigen is unknown.

The TCR sequence derives from a man between 25 and 39 years old in good health and CMV-seropositive. Source material: PBMCs.

The CDR3: CASSLASGGYYNEQFF. The CDR3 DNA reads TGTGCCAGCAGCTTGGCTAGCGGGGGATACTACAATGAGCAGTTCTTC. The rearrangement joins TRBV5-4 to TRBJ2-1; 10 nucleotides line up with TRBD2. Germline assignment: CDR1 SGHNT and CDR2 YYREEE (reference sequence). The V gene end was trimmed by 0 bases and the J gene end by 3 bases; junction bases not matched to a gene: 3. The CDR3 consists of 16 residues.